The clone carrying this T cell receptor (beta chain) was counted between two and nine times. Described time point: blood at routine non-recurrence follow-up after resection. From tumor, nontumor lung or frozen PBMC, whole RNA was taken unsorted for sequencing. The entry originates in a study of spatial heterogeneity in lung cancer. TCRdb called the 5' RACE reads again in MiXCR, with one record for every CDR3 protein. The table shows about 52,000 distinct CDR3 sequences, with 6% to 8.5% occurring only once. This CDR3 comprises 15 residues. Trimming removed 4 bases from V and 0 bases from J, with 13 bases in between. Germline CDR1 and CDR2: MDHEN and SYDVKM.

The source is a female donor with early-stage non-small cell lung cancer. The J gene is TRBJ2-7, the V gene TRBV28; D unresolved. Sequencing used PBMCs, obtained at follow-up. The CDR3 region is CASSSGWASSYEQYF. The DNA of the CDR3 is TGTGCCAGCAGTTCTGGTTGGGCGAGCTCCTACGAGCAGTACTTC.